Shown below are 20 T cell receptor beta chains from a single sample sequenced in a study of cytomegalovirus exposure and HLA in healthy donors. Use of 60 Vbeta and 13 Jbeta primers characterized the PCR. Only in-frame clones appear in the TCRdb table, and some are missing; sequencing was by immunoSEQ multiplex PCR. The sample includes approximately 160,000 clones, 68% of them seen just once. Sequences were obtained from PBMCs. These receptors were collected from a woman between 35 and 50 years old in good health and CMV-seropositive.

This clone was picked up a small number of times. The chain has TRBV27 and TRBJ2-7; 9 bases line up with TRBD1. The J segment lost 2 bases and the V segment lost 2 bases, leaving 4 bases of the junction unmatched. Germline CDR1 and CDR2: MNHEY and SMNVEV (reference sequence). The CDR3 sequence is 15 residues long. As DNA, the CDR3 is TGTGCCAGCAGTTTAAACAGGGGGCCAACCTACGAGCAGTACTTC. It encodes CASSLNRGPTYEQYF.

The genes are TRBV27 and TRBJ2-7; 9 bases match TRBD1. The CDR3 is made up of 14 amino acids. V lost 5 bases to trimming and J lost 3 bases; unmatched junction nucleotides: 5. Germline V CDR1 and CDR2: MNHEY, SMNVEV (reference sequence). In nucleotides, the CDR3 is TGTGCCAGCAGTAAAACAGGGGGCAGCTACGAGCAGTACTTC. Translation gives CASSKTGGSYEQYF.

The chain employs TRBV5-8 and TRBJ1-1; tentative D call: TRBD1 (6 bases). Germline loops: CDR1 SGHTS, CDR2 YDEGEE. Trimming pared 3 bases from V and 10 bases from J, leaving 19 bases between. The CDR3 covers 14 residues. The CDR3 bases are TGTGCCAGCAGCTCTAATCCAGGGGCCAGCGGAGCTTTCTTT. Translated: CASSSNPGASGAFF.

The genes are TRBV4-3 and TRBJ1-2; D gene uncertain. In germline, CDR1 is LGHNA, CDR2 YSLEER. V was trimmed by 0 bases and J by 6 bases, leaving 14 bases between them. The CDR3 totals 15 residues. CDR3 amino acids: CASSQEVVVRDGYTF. For the CDR3, the DNA is TGCGCCAGCAGCCAAGAGGTGGTAGTCCGCGATGGCTACACCTTC.

V and J are TRBV4-3 and TRBJ2-2; TRBD1 aligns across 8 bases. CDR3 length: 16 amino acids. Germline lookup yields CDR1 LGHNA and CDR2 YSLEER. Losses at the gene ends were 1 base for V and 6 bases for J; bases not matched to a gene: 7. The CDR3 bases are TGCGCCAGCAGCCAAGGACAGGGGTGGTGGGCCGGGGAGCTGTTTTTT. Its translation: CASSQGQGWWAGELFF.

This chain links TRBV18 with TRBJ1-1; D is perhaps TRBD1 (6 bases). The CDR3 has 13 amino acids. V dropped 8 bases and J dropped 1 base, with 11 bases sitting between them. Germline CDR1 is KGHSH and CDR2 is LQKENI. CDR3 sequence (DNA): TGTGCCAGCGCGCGACAGGAGAACACTGAAGCTTTCTTT. This codes for CASARQENTEAFF. Drawing the rest from reference TRBV18 and TRBJ1-1, the complete variable domain is NAGVMQNPRHLVRRRGQEARLRCSPMKGHSHVYWYRQLPEEGLKFMVYLQKENIIDESGMPKERFSAEFPKEGPSILRIQQVVRGDSAAYFCASARQENTEAFFGQGTRLTVV.

This clone was recorded once. The CDR3 loop is CASSYGDRGFGYTF. The CDR3 region has the DNA TGTGCCAGCAGTTACGGGGACAGGGGGTTTGGCTACACCTTC. The gene calls are TRBV6-5 and TRBJ1-2; TRBD1 aligns across 11 bases. From germline, CDR1 is MNHEY and CDR2 SVGAGI. The V and J ends lost 2 bases and 7 bases, in that order; junction bases with no gene match: 3. CDR3 length equals 14 residues.

This clone was recorded a few times. The chain has TRBV4-1 and TRBJ2-1, with 7 bases that match TRBD1. The germline V gene encodes CDR1 MGHRA and CDR2 YSYEKL. V shed 1 base, J shed 9 bases, and the junction held 6 bases outside the gene matches. The CDR3 is 14 residues long. The CDR3 coding sequence is TGCGCCAGCAGCCAAGTCGGGACAGCGACTGAGCAGTTCTTC. It codes for CASSQVGTATEQFF.

This chain uses TRBV7-2 with TRBJ2-7, with D perhaps TRBD1 (6 bases). The germline gives CDR1 SGHTA, CDR2 FQGNSA. Trimming cost V 5 bases and J 6 bases, with 14 bases left between them. The CDR3 extends over 13 amino acids. DNA for the CDR3: TGTGCCAGCAGCCCCATCCAGGGGCTCGAGCAGTACTTC. Protein: CASSPIQGLEQYF.

This clone has only a few counts. V is TRBV9 and J is TRBJ2-3; 12 bases map to TRBD2. CDR3 length: 17 amino acids. CDR1 and CDR2 from the germline V gene are SGDLS and YYNGEE. Trimming removed 3 bases from V and 0 bases from J; junction bases left unmatched: 5. The CDR3 reads CASSARTSGVSTDTQYF. CDR3 nucleotides: TGTGCCAGCAGCGCCCGGACTAGCGGGGTTAGCACAGATACGCAGTATTTT.

This chain joins TRBV5-4 and TRBJ2-7; TRBD2 is a possible D gene (6 bases). The V end was cut by 4 bases, the J end by 5 bases, with 13 bases between. Germline lookup yields CDR1 SGHNT and CDR2 YYREEE (reference sequence). The CDR3 covers 13 residues. The CDR3: CASSLTRGHEQYF. In DNA form, the CDR3 reads TGTGCCAGCAGCCTCACGCGGGGTCACGAGCAGTACTTC.

CDR3 sequence (DNA): TGTGCCAGCAGTGAAGCTGCGGCTGTCCATGGCTACACCTTC. Translated, it gives CASSEAAAVHGYTF. The V call is TRBV6-1, the J call TRBJ1-2; D unclear. From germline, CDR1 is MNHNS and CDR2 SASEGT. V was cut by 0 bases and J by 6 bases, with 11 bases left in between. The CDR3 runs to 14 residues.

Only a few counts were recorded for this clone. CDR3 amino acids: CASSGQGAVVSPLHF. The CDR3 nucleotides read TGTGCCAGCAGTGGGCAGGGGGCGGTGGTTTCACCCCTCCACTTT. This chain links TRBV6-5 with TRBJ1-6, with TRBD1 identical over 8 bases. CDR3 length: 15 residues. CDR1 MNHEY and CDR2 SVGAGI come from the germline V gene. V shed 5 bases and J 9 bases; nucleotides not matched to a gene: 9.

This clone was seen a few times. This chain connects TRBV7-2 to TRBJ1-2; D unclear. This CDR3 contains 15 residues. Trimming took off 5 bases at V and 0 bases at J, with 13 bases between the two ends. Germline assignment: CDR1 SGHTA and CDR2 FQGNSA. The CDR3 protein is CASSPPATANYGYTF. CDR3 in DNA: TGTGCCAGCAGCCCACCAGCCACAGCTAACTATGGCTACACCTTC.

The gene calls are TRBV18 and TRBJ1-5; perhaps TRBD1 as D (5 bases). Per germline, CDR1 KGHSH and CDR2 LQKENI. V lost 2 bases to trimming and J lost 5 bases, with 7 bases between them. This CDR3 is built from 13 residues. The CDR3 loop reads CASSPLGDQPQHF. The CDR3 nucleotides read TGTGCCAGCTCACCATTAGGGGATCAGCCCCAGCATTTT.

The J gene is TRBJ1-5, the V gene TRBV7-2; no definite D call. V was shortened by 1 base and J by 7 bases, with 8 bases between the two germline ends. The CDR3 spans 13 residues. Germline V gene data show CDR1 as SGHTA and CDR2 as FQGNSA. The CDR3 DNA is TGTGCCAGCAGCTTAGGTCAGTGGCAGCCCCAGCATTTT. Translating it yields CASSLGQWQPQHF.

The chain uses TRBV28 and TRBJ2-1; D possibly corresponds to TRBD2 (6 bases). Trimming took 5 bases from V and 4 from J, leaving 15 bases between them. Germline lookup yields CDR1 MDHEN and CDR2 SYDVKM. The CDR3 consists of 15 residues. The DNA of the CDR3 is TGTGCCAGCAGTCCCGCGGGGCGGGGTTACAATGAGCAGTTCTTC. As protein: CASSPAGRGYNEQFF.

The chain has TRBV19 and TRBJ2-5; weak D call: TRBD2 (6 bases). Looked up from germline, CDR1 is LNHDA and CDR2 is SQIVND (reference sequence). The CDR3 covers 14 residues. The V end was cut by 6 bases, the J end by 5 bases, with 16 bases between. CDR3 sequence reads: CASREAGSWETQYF. CDR3 sequence (DNA): TGTGCCAGTAGGGAAGCCGGGAGCTGGGAGACCCAGTACTTC.

V is TRBV19 and J is TRBJ2-7, with 9 bases fitting TRBD1. J lost 2 bases, V lost 5 bases, and 4 bases had no gene match. Germline V lookup: CDR1 LNHDA, CDR2 SQIVND (reference sequence). CDR3 length: 14 residues. CDR3 bases: TGTGCCAGTAGTGGCCGGACAGGGGCCTACGAGCAGTACTTC. As protein: CASSGRTGAYEQYF.

The chain joins TRBV5-6 to TRBJ2-7; D unclear. Germline lookup yields CDR1 SGHDT and CDR2 YYEEEE. The length of the CDR3 is 15 residues. Trimming took 2 bases from V and 2 from J, leaving 14 bases between them. The CDR3 loop is CASSFLYSETYEQYF. As DNA, the CDR3 is TGTGCCAGCAGCTTCTTGTATAGTGAAACCTACGAGCAGTACTTC.